This TCR beta chain appears in the sequencing data of a study of glioma-infiltrating T cells. Study findings and constraints: CDR3 overlap between tissue and blood was very small. Tissue-blood divergence was below expectation in non-neoplastic patients, above in gliomas.

TCR alpha and beta CDR3 regions were amplified from RNA using iRepertoire nested multiplex PCR. Input was roughly 85-450 ng of tissue mRNA or PBMC total RNA. TCRdb ran MiXCR on the multiplex PCR reads and lists one entry per CDR3 protein. The repertoire has over 130,000 distinct CDR3 sequences, 39% of them found once; the top ten carry over 15%. This clonotype came up a few times. The antigen remains undetermined. V was trimmed by 0 bases and J by 5 bases, leaving 10 bases between them. The CDR3 consists of 14 residues. Germline V gene sequence: CDR1 LNHNV, CDR2 YYDKDF (reference sequence). The chain recombines TRBV15 with TRBJ1-2; D unclear. Sequencing was done on a sample of glioma tissue, nonneoplastic brain tissue, or PBMCs (not recorded which). The sequence was collected from a human donor with low-grade glioma or glioblastoma, undergoing nonglioma brain surgery, or in good health (not recorded which). CDR3 DNA: TGTGCCACCAGCAGAGATGTCACTACTTATGGCTACACCTTC. This codes for CATSRDVTTYGYTF.